This paragraph covers one T cell receptor (beta chain) sequence. The antigen is not known. These data belong to a study of OX40 agonist ivuxolimab in advanced cancers. Study at large: Three patients showed partial responses: one hepatocellular carcinoma and two cutaneous melanoma cases.

Study results and limitations: A proportion of nonresponders additionally exhibited low normalized T-cell clonal expansion.

This table comes from immunoSEQ multiplex PCR, and its TCRdb copy is limited to in-frame clones, with some not included. The repertoire includes approximately 74,000 clones, 80% to 95% of them detected once, and around 0.51% sits in the top ten. With 4 bases removed from V and 3 bases from J, the gap between germline ends came to 11 bases. Germline CDR1 SGHTS, CDR2 YDEGEE. The CDR3 is 13 residues long. This TCR derives from an adult with an advanced solid tumor such as melanoma, head and neck, liver or kidney cancer. The material sequenced was CD4+ or CD8+ T cells sorted from blood, taken in a trial of the OX40 agonist ivuxolimab. V gene TRBV5-8 combines with J gene TRBJ2-7; unclear D gene. CDR3 loop: CASSPRSIYEQYF. The CDR3 coding sequence is TGTGCCAGCAGCCCCAGGTCGATCTACGAGCAGTACTTC.